This TCR beta chain originates from a study of blood T cell repertoires in COVID-19 (dated by TCRdb to 2019 to 2021). General notes on the study: Samples covering the acute and convalescent phases of COVID-19 were provided by collaborators in the United States, Italy and Spain. The prospective study material was composed of cDNA or gDNA derived from T cells, B-cell-depleted T cells, or PBMCs. The dataset comprised deeply sampled blood TCRbeta repertoires from subjects exposed to, actively infected with, or recovered from COVID-19. A freely available public database, intended as a resource for researchers studying the immune response to SARS-CoV-2, is where the repertoires were released. The samples were drawn from the first 160 participants of the ongoing ImmuneRACE study and from over 950 subjects provided by 6 global collaborators. Sample metadata almost always included a de-identified subject ID, COVID-19 status, age in years and sex. HLA class I and class II types, where available, came from metadata supplied by the sample provider rather than from assay-based typing.

TCRbeta CDR3 regions were amplified from genomic DNA by means of the immunoSEQ Assay, a bias-controlled multiplex PCR. The original pipeline was this. Within the assay, amplification of reference gene primers was used to estimate how many nucleated cells each sample contained. Sequence reads were collapsed and filtered to measure the absolute abundance of every unique TCRbeta CDR3 rearrangement. For each sample, productive Simpson clonality was calculated as the square root of Simpson's diversity index across productive rearrangements. What TCRdb holds here is the immuneACCESS table cut down to in-frame rearrangements. Part of the clones is not present; checked against another copy, under half of the missing clones reflect an unresolved V gene, and the others are unexplained. V, J and clone size derive from that table, while D and trimming were established from the DNA sequence. In all, the sample holds some 20,000 clones, and around 87% of those were seen once. The ten largest clonotypes hold 11% of the sample.

Whole blood was collected in K2EDTA tubes by collaborating institutions according to the institutions' own protocols. For TCRbeta analysis, collaborators shipped samples in one of three forms: frozen whole blood, isolated PBMCs, or DNA extracted from either of those sample types. CDR1 and CDR2, per the germline V gene (reference sequence), are SEHNR and FQNEAQ. V is pared back by 5 bases and J by 5 bases, with 12 bases lying between the germline termini. The CDR3 runs 13 amino acids, cysteine and phenylalanine included. Only CDR3 DNA is held: 39 bases, read in frame from base 1. What the study reported, not specific to this receptor: Clinical and demographic metadata were provided uncurated, with the amount varying by source and participant.

In regard to this clone: Its antigen target is currently unknown. Nothing much larger sits one base from this clone, and base qualities are not available.

The chain links TRBV7-9 with TRBJ1-2; TRBD1 might be the D gene, on 5 matching bases. This clonotype was obtained from a human donor in a cohort sampled during active COVID-19. The sample consisted of peripheral blood. CDR3 reads: CASSAGSGYGYTF. The DNA reads as follows: TGTGCCAGCAGCGCAGGGTCAGGGTATGGCTACACCTTC. The full variable domain, with segments outside the CDR3 supplied by the reference TRBV7-9 and TRBJ1-2 proteins, appears as DTGVSQNPRHKITKRGQNVTFRCDPISEHNRLYWYRQTLGQGPEFLTYFQNEAQLEKSRLLSDRFSAERPKGSFSTLEIQRTEQGDSAMYLCASSAGSGYGYTFGSGTRLTVV.